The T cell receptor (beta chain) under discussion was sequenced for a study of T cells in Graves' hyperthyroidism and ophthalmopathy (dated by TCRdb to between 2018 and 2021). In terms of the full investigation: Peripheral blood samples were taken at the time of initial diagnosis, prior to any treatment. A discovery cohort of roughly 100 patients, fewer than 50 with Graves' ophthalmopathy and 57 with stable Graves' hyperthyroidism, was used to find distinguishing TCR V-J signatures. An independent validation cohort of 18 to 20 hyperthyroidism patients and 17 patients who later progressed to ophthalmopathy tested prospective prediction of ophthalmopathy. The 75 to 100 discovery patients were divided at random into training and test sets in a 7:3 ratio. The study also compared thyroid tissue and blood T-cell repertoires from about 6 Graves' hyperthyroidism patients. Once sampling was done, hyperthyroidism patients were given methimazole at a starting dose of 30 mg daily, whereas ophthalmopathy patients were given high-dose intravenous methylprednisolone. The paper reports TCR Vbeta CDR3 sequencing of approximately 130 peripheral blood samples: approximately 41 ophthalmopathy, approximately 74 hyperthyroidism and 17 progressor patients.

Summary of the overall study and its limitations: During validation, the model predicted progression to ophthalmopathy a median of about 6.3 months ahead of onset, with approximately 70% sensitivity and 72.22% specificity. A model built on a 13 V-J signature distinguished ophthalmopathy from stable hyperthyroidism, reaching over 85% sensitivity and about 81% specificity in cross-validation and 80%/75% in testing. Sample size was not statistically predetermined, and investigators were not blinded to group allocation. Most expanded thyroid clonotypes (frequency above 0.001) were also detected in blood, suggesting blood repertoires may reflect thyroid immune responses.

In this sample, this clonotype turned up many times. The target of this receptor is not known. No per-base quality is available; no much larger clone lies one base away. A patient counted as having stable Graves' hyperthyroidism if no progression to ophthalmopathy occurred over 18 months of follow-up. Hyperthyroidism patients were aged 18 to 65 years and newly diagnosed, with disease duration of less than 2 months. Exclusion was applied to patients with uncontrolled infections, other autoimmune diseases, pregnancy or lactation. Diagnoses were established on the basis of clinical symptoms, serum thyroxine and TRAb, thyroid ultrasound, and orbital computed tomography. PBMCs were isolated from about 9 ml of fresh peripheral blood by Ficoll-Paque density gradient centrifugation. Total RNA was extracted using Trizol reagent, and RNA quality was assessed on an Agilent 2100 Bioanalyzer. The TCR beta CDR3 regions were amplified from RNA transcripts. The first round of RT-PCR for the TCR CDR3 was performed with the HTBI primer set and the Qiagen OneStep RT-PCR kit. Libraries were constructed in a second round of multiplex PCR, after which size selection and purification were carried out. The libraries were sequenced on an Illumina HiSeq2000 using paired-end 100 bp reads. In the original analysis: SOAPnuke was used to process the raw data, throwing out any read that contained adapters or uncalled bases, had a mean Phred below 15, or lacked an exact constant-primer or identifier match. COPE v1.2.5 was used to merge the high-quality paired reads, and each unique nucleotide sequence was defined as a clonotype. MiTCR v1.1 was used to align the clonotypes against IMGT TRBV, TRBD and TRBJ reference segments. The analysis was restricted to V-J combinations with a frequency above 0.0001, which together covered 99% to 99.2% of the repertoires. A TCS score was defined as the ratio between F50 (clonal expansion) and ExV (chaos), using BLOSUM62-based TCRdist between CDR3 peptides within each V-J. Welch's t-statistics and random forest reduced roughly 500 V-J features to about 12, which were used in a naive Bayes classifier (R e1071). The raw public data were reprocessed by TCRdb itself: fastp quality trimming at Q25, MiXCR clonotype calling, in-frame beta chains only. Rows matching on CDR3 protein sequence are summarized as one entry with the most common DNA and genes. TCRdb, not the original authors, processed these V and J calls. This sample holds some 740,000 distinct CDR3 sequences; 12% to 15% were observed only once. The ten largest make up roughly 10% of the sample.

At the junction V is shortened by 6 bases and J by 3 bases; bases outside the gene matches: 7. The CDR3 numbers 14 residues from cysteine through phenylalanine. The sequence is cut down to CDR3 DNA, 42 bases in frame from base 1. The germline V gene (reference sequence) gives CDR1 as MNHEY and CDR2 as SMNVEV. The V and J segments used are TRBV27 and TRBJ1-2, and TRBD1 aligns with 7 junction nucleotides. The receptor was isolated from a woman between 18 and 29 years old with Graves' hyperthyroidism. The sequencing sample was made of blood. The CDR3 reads CASSPTGADYGYTF. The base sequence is TGTGCCAGCAGCCCAACAGGGGCGGACTATGGCTACACCTTC.